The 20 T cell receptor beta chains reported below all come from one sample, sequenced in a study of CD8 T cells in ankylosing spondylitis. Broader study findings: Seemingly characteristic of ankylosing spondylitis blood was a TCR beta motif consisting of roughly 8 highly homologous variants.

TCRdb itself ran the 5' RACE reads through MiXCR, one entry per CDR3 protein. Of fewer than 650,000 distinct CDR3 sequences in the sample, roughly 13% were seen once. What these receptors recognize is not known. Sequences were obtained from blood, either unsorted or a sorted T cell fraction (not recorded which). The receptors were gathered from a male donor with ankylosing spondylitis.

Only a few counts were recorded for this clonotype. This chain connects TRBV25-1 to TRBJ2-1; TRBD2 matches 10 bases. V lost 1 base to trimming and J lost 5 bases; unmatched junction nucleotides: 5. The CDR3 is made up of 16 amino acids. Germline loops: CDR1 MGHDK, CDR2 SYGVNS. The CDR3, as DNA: TGTGCCAGCAGTGAATTAGCTAGCGGGAGTAACAATGAGCAGTTCTTC. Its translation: CASSELASGSNNEQFF.

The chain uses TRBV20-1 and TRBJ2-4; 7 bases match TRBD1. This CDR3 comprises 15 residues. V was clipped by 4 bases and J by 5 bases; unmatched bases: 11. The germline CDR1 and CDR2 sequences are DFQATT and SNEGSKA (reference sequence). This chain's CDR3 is CSATSTGPTQNIQYF. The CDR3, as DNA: TGCAGTGCTACATCGACAGGGCCGACACAAAACATTCAGTACTTC.

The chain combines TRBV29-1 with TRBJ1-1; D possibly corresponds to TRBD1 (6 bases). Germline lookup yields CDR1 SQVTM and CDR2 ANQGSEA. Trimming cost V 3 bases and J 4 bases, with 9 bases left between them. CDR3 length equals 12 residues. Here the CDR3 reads CSVETGRTEAFF. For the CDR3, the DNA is TGCAGCGTTGAGACAGGCCGCACTGAAGCTTTCTTT.

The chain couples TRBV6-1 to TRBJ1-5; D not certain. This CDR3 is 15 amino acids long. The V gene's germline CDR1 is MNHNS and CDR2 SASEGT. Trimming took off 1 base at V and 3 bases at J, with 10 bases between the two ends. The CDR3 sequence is CASSEGQGFNQPQHF. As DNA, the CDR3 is TGTGCCAGCAGTGAAGGTCAAGGATTCAATCAGCCCCAGCATTTT.

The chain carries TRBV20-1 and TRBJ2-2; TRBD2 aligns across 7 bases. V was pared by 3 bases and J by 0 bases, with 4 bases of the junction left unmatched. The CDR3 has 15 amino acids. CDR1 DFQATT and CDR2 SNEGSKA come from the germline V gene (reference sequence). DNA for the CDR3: TGCAGTGCTAGGGAGACTAGCCCGAACACCGGGGAGCTGTTTTTT. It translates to CSARETSPNTGELFF.

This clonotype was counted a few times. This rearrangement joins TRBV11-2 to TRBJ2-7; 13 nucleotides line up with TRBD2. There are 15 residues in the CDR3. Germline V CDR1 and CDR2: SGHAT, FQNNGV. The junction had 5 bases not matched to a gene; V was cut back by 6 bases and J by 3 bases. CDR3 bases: TGTGCCAGCAGGGAGGGACTAGCGGGATACTACGAGCAGTACGTC. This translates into CASREGLAGYYEQYV.

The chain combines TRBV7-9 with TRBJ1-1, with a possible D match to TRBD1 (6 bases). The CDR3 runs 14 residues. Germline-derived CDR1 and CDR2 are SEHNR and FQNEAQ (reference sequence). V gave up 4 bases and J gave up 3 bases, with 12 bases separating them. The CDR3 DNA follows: TGTGCCAGCAGCTCTACAGGGCTGGACACTGAAGCTTTCTTT. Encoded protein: CASSSTGLDTEAFF. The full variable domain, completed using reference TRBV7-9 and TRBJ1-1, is DTGVSQNPRHKITKRGQNVTFRCDPISEHNRLYWYRQTLGQGPEFLTYFQNEAQLEKSRLLSDRFSAERPKGSFSTLEIQRTEQGDSAMYLCASSSTGLDTEAFFGQGTRLTVV.

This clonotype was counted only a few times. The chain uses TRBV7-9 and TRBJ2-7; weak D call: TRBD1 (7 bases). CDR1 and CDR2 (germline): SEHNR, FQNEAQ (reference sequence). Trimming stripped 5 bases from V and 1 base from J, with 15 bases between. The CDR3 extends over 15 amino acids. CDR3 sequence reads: CASSLRTGGSYEQYF. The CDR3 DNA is TGTGCCAGCAGCCTAAGGACAGGAGGGTCCTACGAGCAGTACTTC.

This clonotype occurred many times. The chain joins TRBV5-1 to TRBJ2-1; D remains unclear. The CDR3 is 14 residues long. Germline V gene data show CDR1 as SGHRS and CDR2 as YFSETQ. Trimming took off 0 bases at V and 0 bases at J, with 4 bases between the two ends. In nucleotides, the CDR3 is TGCGCCAGCAGCTTGGTCAGCTCCTACAATGAGCAGTTCTTC. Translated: CASSLVSSYNEQFF.

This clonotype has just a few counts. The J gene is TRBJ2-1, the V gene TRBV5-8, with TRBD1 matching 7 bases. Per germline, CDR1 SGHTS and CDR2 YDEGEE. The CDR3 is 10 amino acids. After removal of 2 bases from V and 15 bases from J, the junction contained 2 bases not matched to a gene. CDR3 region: CASSLPGGFF. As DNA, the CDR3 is TGTGCCAGCAGCTTACCAGGGGGGTTCTTC.

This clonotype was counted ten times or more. The CDR3 protein is CASSLAGTGVLEKLFF. The CDR3 DNA is TGTGCCAGCAGTTTAGCCGGGACAGGGGTTTTGGAAAAACTGTTTTTT. The chain combines TRBV12-3 or TRBV12-4 with TRBJ1-4, with TRBD1 matching over 10 bases. There are 16 residues in the CDR3. Trimming took 0 bases from V and 8 from J; bases not matched to a gene: 6.

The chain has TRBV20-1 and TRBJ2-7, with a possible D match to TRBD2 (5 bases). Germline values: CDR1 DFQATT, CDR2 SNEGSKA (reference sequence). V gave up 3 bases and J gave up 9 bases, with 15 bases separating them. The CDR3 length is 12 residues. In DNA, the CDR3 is TGCAGTGCTAGTCAAGGGAGTGCCGGGCAGTACGTC. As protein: CSASQGSAGQYV.

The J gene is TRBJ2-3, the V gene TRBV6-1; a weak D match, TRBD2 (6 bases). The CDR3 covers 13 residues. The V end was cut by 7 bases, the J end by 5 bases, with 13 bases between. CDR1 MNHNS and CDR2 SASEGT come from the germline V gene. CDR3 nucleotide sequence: TGTGCCAGCACCCCTAGGAGGGTAGATACGCAGTATTTT. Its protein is CASTPRRVDTQYF.

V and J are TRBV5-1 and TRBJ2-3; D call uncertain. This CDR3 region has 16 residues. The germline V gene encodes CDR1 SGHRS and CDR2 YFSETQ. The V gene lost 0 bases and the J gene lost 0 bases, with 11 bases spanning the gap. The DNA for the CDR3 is TGCGCCAGCAGCTTGGTTCAGCTAACTAGCACAGATACGCAGTATTTT. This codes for CASSLVQLTSTDTQYF.

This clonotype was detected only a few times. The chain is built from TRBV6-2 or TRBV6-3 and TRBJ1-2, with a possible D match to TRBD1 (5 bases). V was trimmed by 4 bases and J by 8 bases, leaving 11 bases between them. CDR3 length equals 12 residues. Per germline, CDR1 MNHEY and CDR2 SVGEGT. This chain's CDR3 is CASSWGLHGYTF. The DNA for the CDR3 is TGTGCCAGCAGTTGGGGACTTCACGGCTACACCTTC.

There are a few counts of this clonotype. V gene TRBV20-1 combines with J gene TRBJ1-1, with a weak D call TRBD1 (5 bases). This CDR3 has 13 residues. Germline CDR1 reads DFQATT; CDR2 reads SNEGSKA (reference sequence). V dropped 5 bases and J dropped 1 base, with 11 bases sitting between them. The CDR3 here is CSAPRQKNTEAFF. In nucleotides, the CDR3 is TGCAGTGCTCCACGACAGAAGAACACTGAAGCTTTCTTT.

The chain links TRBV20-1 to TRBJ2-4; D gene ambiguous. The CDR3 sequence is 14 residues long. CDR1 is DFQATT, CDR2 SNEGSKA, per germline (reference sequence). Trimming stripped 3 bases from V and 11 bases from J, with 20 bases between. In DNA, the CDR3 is TGCAGTGCTAGCGACGAGTTTAAGGCTTCTGTTCAGTACTTC. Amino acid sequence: CSASDEFKASVQYF.

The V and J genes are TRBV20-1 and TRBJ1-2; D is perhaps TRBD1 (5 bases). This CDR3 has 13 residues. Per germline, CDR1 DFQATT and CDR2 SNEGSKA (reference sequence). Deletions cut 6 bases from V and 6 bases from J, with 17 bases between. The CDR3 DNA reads TGCAGTGCCCCTGACTCAGGGTTTGATGGCTACACCTTC. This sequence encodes CSAPDSGFDGYTF.

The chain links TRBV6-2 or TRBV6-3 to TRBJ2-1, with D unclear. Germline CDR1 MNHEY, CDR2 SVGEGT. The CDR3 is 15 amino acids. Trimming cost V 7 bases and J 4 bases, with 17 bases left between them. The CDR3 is CASTHVTELYNEQFF. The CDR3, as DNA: TGTGCCAGCACCCACGTAACGGAACTATACAATGAGCAGTTCTTC.

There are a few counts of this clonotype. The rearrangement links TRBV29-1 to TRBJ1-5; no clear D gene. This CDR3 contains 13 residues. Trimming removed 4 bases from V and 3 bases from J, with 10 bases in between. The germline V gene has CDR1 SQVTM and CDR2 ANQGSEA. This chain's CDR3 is CSVGARNNQPQHF. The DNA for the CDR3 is TGCAGCGTTGGGGCCAGGAACAATCAGCCCCAGCATTTT.